Included here is one T cell receptor (beta chain) sequence, with context. Trimming cost V 2 bases and J 10 bases; bases outside gene matches: 8. The CDR3 is made up of 15 amino acids. Germline CDR1 reads LGHDT; CDR2 reads YNNKEL (reference sequence). Per the authors' pipeline: Amplified reference gene primers provided the basis for estimating nucleated cell counts. Profiled with immunoSEQ multiplex PCR; TCRdb holds only in-frame clones, not every one. V, J and clone size derive from that table, while D and trimming were established from the DNA sequence. The sample shows some 65,000 clones, about nine tenths of them seen only once. This sample stems from a study of blood T cell repertoires in COVID-19. Study background: From T cells, B-cell-depleted T cells, or PBMCs came the material, which was cDNA or gDNA.

The receptor was derived from a man aged 55-75 years with acute or convalescent COVID-19. The sample taken for sequencing was peripheral blood. The gene calls are TRBV3-1 (or the pseudogene TRBV3-2) and TRBJ1-6; 7 bases are shared with TRBD1. The DNA of the CDR3 is TGTGCCAGCAGCCAAATAGGGACAGATGAATCACCCCTCCACTTT. Translating gives CASSQIGTDESPLHF.